This T cell receptor beta chain was profiled in a study of T cells in Graves' hyperthyroidism and ophthalmopathy. TCR beta CDR3 regions were amplified from RNA. The HTBI set primed first-round TCR CDR3 RT-PCR. TCRdb itself ran the multiplex PCR reads through MiXCR, one entry per CDR3 protein. This sample has 300,000 to 400,000 distinct CDR3 sequences; approximately 17% occur once, and the top ten carry around 40%. Patients were excluded for uncontrolled infection, other autoimmune disease, pregnancy or lactation. Fresh peripheral blood, under 13 ml, was the source of the PBMCs. General study results and limits: A model of 13 V-J features distinguished ophthalmopathy from stable hyperthyroidism.

As concerns this clonotype: Its antigen is unidentified.

CDR3 size: 15 residues. Deletions cut 1 base from V and 0 bases from J, with 9 bases between. Germline lookup yields CDR1 SGHVS and CDR2 FNYEAQ. The J gene is TRBJ2-5, the V gene TRBV7-6; no reliable D call. The sequenced sample was blood. The clonotype comes from a man in his late teens or twenties with Graves' ophthalmopathy. CDR3 in amino acids: CASSLGWADQETQYF. The CDR3 region has the DNA TGTGCCAGCAGCTTAGGGTGGGCAGACCAAGAGACCCAGTACTTC.